These 29 T cell receptor beta chains were all obtained from the same sample, sequenced in a study of CD8+ T cells in alopecia areata. Sequencing used cDNA as its template, made by extracting RNA and reverse transcribing it. Only in-frame clones appear in the TCRdb table, and some are missing; sequencing was by immunoSEQ multiplex PCR. The sample includes around 270,000 clones, more than 45% of them seen just once. Treatment: oral pan-JAK inhibitor, 5-10 mg twice daily. The sequencing used CD4+ T cells sorted from blood, collected at week 24, from a patient treated with tofacitinib. The receptors originated from a human donor with alopecia areata.

The DNA for the CDR3 is TGTGCCTGGAGTGCAGACAGGGGATCACCCCTCCACTTT. This translates into CAWSADRGSPLHF. The chain couples TRBV30 to TRBJ1-6; 8 bases line up with TRBD1. V was clipped by 1 base and J by 10 bases; unmatched bases: 3. Germline CDR1 GTSNPN, CDR2 SVGIG (reference sequence). The CDR3 has 13 residues. The complete variable domain, with remaining parts taken from reference TRBV30 and TRBJ1-6, reads SQTIHQWPATLVQPVGSPLSLECTVEGTSNPNLYWYRQAAGRGLQLLFYSVGIGQISSEVPQNLSASRPQDRQFILSSKKLLLSDSGFYLCAWSADRGSPLHFGNGTRLTVT.

The DNA for the CDR3 is TGTGCCAGCAGCTTGGAGAGGACAGGGGGCTACCCAGCTTTCTTT. Its protein product is CASSLERTGGYPAFF. V gene TRBV5-4 combines with J gene TRBJ1-1; 11 bases map to TRBD1. The CDR3 length is 15 residues. V gave up 0 bases and J gave up 10 bases; unmatched junction bases: 8. Germline CDR1 and CDR2: SGHNT and YYREEE (reference sequence).

This rearrangement joins TRBV6-5 to TRBJ2-3; a weak D match, TRBD2 (6 bases). Deletions cut 6 bases from V and 4 bases from J, with 17 bases between. Germline CDR1 and CDR2: MNHEY and SVGAGI. The CDR3 is made up of 15 amino acids. CDR3 DNA sequence: TGTGCCAGCAGGAGTTATACGGGGAGGCCAGATACGCAGTATTTT. Translating gives CASRSYTGRPDTQYF.

The chain uses TRBV30 and TRBJ1-2; the match to TRBD1 covers 7 bases. This CDR3 region has 13 residues. Germline-derived CDR1 and CDR2 are GTSNPN and SVGIG (reference sequence). Germline trimming cut 3 bases from V and 0 bases from J; bases unmatched to any gene: 1. This chain's CDR3 is CAWRGQPNYGYTF. The CDR3 nucleotides read TGTGCCTGGAGGGGACAGCCTAACTATGGCTACACCTTC.

J is TRBJ1-2 and V is TRBV4-1; no reliable D call. Germline values: CDR1 MGHRA, CDR2 YSYEKL. Deletions cut 0 bases from V and 2 bases from J, with 7 bases between. The CDR3 spans 14 residues. The CDR3 reads CASSQEIENYGYTF. The CDR3 DNA sequence: TGCGCCAGCAGCCAAGAGATTGAGAACTATGGCTACACCTTC.

V is TRBV28 and J is TRBJ1-1; a weak D match, TRBD1 (6 bases). The CDR3 extends over 13 amino acids. Between the trimmed V and J ends, which lost 8 bases and 5 bases, there was a span of 15 bases. Germline CDR1 and CDR2: MDHEN and SYDVKM. CDR3 DNA sequence: TGTGCCAGCCAAAGAGGGGGTTGGACTGAAGCTTTCTTT. This codes for CASQRGGWTEAFF.

The J gene is TRBJ2-5, the V gene TRBV5-4; 8 nucleotides line up with TRBD2. The CDR3 consists of 14 residues. Looked up from germline, CDR1 is SGHNT and CDR2 is YYREEE (reference sequence). V was pared by 3 bases and J by 5 bases, with 6 bases of the junction left unmatched. The CDR3 region is CASSSQGGGETQYF. The CDR3 DNA is TGTGCCAGCAGCTCTCAGGGCGGGGGGGAGACCCAGTACTTC.

The rearrangement uses TRBV6-1 and TRBJ1-2; D is uncertain. The CDR3 has 15 residues. The ends were cut back, 6 bases at V and 4 bases at J, with 18 bases in the middle. Germline V gene data show CDR1 as MNHNS and CDR2 as SASEGT. CDR3 amino acids: CASRDVARWGYGYTF. CDR3 DNA: TGTGCCAGCAGGGACGTGGCCAGGTGGGGCTATGGCTACACCTTC.

There are a few counts of this clone. The rearrangement uses TRBV28 and TRBJ1-1; D remains unclear. In germline, CDR1 is MDHEN, CDR2 SYDVKM. This CDR3 contains 15 residues. Trimming shortened V by 4 bases and J by 2 bases, and 14 bases separated the two germline ends. The CDR3 loop is CASSSRVSLNTEAFF. For the CDR3, the DNA is TGTGCCAGCAGTTCCCGGGTAAGCCTTAACACTGAAGCTTTCTTT.

This rearrangement joins TRBV11-2 to TRBJ2-4; D is ambiguous. CDR1 and CDR2 from the germline V gene are SGHAT and FQNNGV. CDR3 size: 14 residues. Trimming left V 0 bases short and J 6 bases short, with 9 bases between. The CDR3 loop reads CASSLDRVLNIQYF. Written as DNA, the CDR3 is TGTGCCAGCAGCTTAGATCGGGTGTTAAACATTCAGTACTTC.

Only a few counts were recorded for this clone. The chain carries TRBV28 and TRBJ2-7; D possibly uses TRBD1 or TRBD2 (5 bases each). The CDR3 totals 14 residues. Germline V gene sequence: CDR1 MDHEN, CDR2 SYDVKM. The V end lost 5 bases, the J end lost 2 bases, and 13 bases lay between the germline ends. CDR3 in amino acids: CASSLGGGPYEQYF. As DNA, the CDR3 is TGTGCCAGCAGTCTTGGGGGTGGCCCCTACGAGCAGTACTTC.

With respect to this clone: The same CDR3 can be traced to other DNA sequences in this sample. The chain couples TRBV20-1 to TRBJ2-1; 7 bases align to TRBD2. The CDR3 consists of 10 residues. Trimming removed 5 bases from V and 8 bases from J; junction bases left unmatched: 0. Germline V lookup: CDR1 DFQATT, CDR2 SNEGSKA (reference sequence). This CDR3 reads CSAAGDEQFF. CDR3 nucleotide sequence: TGCAGTGCTGCGGGGGATGAGCAGTTCTTC.

This clone was seen more than once but under ten times. This chain links TRBV4-1 with TRBJ1-5, with TRBD1 as a possible D gene (6 bases). Per the germline V gene, CDR1 is MGHRA and CDR2 is YSYEKL. Trimming took 3 bases from V and 0 from J, leaving 21 bases between them. The length of the CDR3 is 19 residues. The CDR3 bases are TGCGCCAGCAGCCACCCCCTAAACGACAGGCGTTATAGCAATCAGCCCCAGCATTTT. Encoded protein: CASSHPLNDRRYSNQPQHF.

The chain couples TRBV30 to TRBJ1-1; D unresolved. The CDR3 runs 12 residues. Per the germline V gene, CDR1 is GTSNPN and CDR2 is SVGIG (reference sequence). With 3 bases removed from V and 0 bases from J, the gap between germline ends came to 5 bases. CDR3 bases: TGTGCCTGGAGCTATTTGAACACTGAAGCTTTCTTT. This codes for CAWSYLNTEAFF. The full variable domain, its missing parts supplied by reference TRBV30 and TRBJ1-1, is SQTIHQWPATLVQPVGSPLSLECTVEGTSNPNLYWYRQAAGRGLQLLFYSVGIGQISSEVPQNLSASRPQDRQFILSSKKLLLSDSGFYLCAWSYLNTEAFFGQGTRLTVV.

This clone was counted between two and nine times. The chain carries TRBV6-5 and TRBJ2-3; D not resolved. This CDR3 has 15 residues. Per the germline V gene, CDR1 is MNHEY and CDR2 is SVGAGI. V was clipped by 0 bases and J by 0 bases, with 7 bases between them. CDR3 coding DNA: TGTGCCAGCAGTTACTCGCACGTTAGCACAGATACGCAGTATTTT. This encodes CASSYSHVSTDTQYF.

The chain joins TRBV4-1 to TRBJ2-1; 9 nucleotides line up with TRBD1. The CDR3 totals 21 residues. Per germline, CDR1 MGHRA and CDR2 YSYEKL. After removal of 3 bases from V and 6 bases from J, the junction contained 24 bases not matched to a gene. The CDR3 here is CASSQTIADRGGRRPGNEQFF. The CDR3 DNA is TGCGCCAGCAGCCAGACGATCGCGGACAGGGGCGGGCGTCGGCCGGGCAATGAGCAGTTCTTC.

This clone has just a few counts. The V and J genes are TRBV11-2 and TRBJ2-2; D might be TRBD1 or TRBD2, each matching 5 bases. The CDR3 spans 14 residues. V was trimmed by 0 bases and J by 4 bases, leaving 6 bases between them. Looked up from germline, CDR1 is SGHAT and CDR2 is FQNNGV. The CDR3 here is CASSLEGVTGELFF. CDR3 bases: TGTGCCAGCAGCTTAGAGGGGGTCACCGGGGAGCTGTTTTTT.

The chain links TRBV9 to TRBJ2-3, with 9 bases that match TRBD2. Per the germline V gene, CDR1 is SGDLS and CDR2 is YYNGEE. This CDR3 region has 15 residues. Trimming cost V 4 bases and J 0 bases; bases outside gene matches: 3. DNA for the CDR3: TGTGCCAGCAGCCCCCTAGCGGGGAGCACAGATACGCAGTATTTT. Translation gives CASSPLAGSTDTQYF.

This clone has just a few counts. This could be a read error, since a much larger clone is one nucleotide away. The chain links TRBV7-3 to TRBJ2-1, with 7 nucleotides matching TRBD2. There are 14 residues in the CDR3. Germline CDR1 and CDR2: SGHTA and FQGTGA. V lost 0 bases and J lost 9; bases outside the gene matches: 5. The CDR3 loop is CASSLTGGDGEQFF. CDR3 bases: TGTGCCAGCAGCTTAACGGGGGGGGATGGTGAGCAGTTCTTC.

This clone appeared a few times. This chain uses TRBV18 with TRBJ2-5; D remains unclear. V shed 0 bases and J shed 1 base, with 6 bases lying between them. The CDR3 totals 14 residues. CDR1 and CDR2 from the germline V gene are KGHSH and LQKENI. The CDR3: CASSPPSLQETQYF. The CDR3 DNA reads TGTGCCAGCTCACCACCATCTCTCCAAGAGACCCAGTACTTC.

The chain couples TRBV29-1 to TRBJ2-6; 9 bases map to TRBD1. This CDR3 spans 18 amino acids. The germline gives CDR1 SQVTM, CDR2 ANQGSEA. The V segment lost 4 bases and the J segment 1 base; nucleotides outside the gene matches: 11. CDR3 nucleotide sequence: TGCAGCGTTGTAGGGGACAGGGATTTAAGATCTGGGGCCAACGTCCTGACTTTC. This sequence encodes CSVVGDRDLRSGANVLTF.

The chain couples TRBV4-2 to TRBJ2-7; 10 bases line up with TRBD1. The V gene's germline CDR1 is LGHNA and CDR2 YNFKEQ. V was clipped by 5 bases and J by 5 bases; unmatched bases: 15. This CDR3 comprises 17 residues. CDR3 DNA sequence: TGTGCCAGCAGCTCAGAGGCCGGGACAGGGGTTGTGGACGAGCAGTACTTC. Protein product: CASSSEAGTGVVDEQYF.

The chain's CDR3 is CASSARTSGGLGEQFF. The CDR3 nucleotides read TGTGCCAGCAGCGCCCGGACTAGCGGGGGTTTGGGTGAGCAGTTCTTC. V gene TRBV9 combines with J gene TRBJ2-1; 13 nucleotides agree with TRBD2. Germline CDR1 SGDLS, CDR2 YYNGEE. Germline trimming cut 3 bases from V and 9 bases from J; bases unmatched to any gene: 9. CDR3 length equals 16 residues.

This clone was seen more than once but under ten times. The V gene is TRBV29-1, the J gene TRBJ1-1; D is undetermined. This CDR3 contains 13 residues. V lost 4 bases and J 1 base, leaving 10 bases between the germline ends. Germline V lookup: CDR1 SQVTM, CDR2 ANQGSEA. For the CDR3, the DNA is TGCAGCGTTGCAAGGGTTGAGAACACTGAAGCTTTCTTT. Residues: CSVARVENTEAFF.

The genes are TRBV4-1 and TRBJ2-1; 9 bases are a match to TRBD2. Trimming cost V 6 bases and J 8 bases; bases outside gene matches: 11. Germline V gene sequence: CDR1 MGHRA, CDR2 YSYEKL. The CDR3 is made up of 15 amino acids. The CDR3 protein is CASRRGTSGFDEQFF. CDR3 in DNA: TGCGCCAGCAGACGTGGCACTAGCGGGTTTGATGAGCAGTTCTTC.

This CDR3 reads CASSVRTGSYEQYF. Here the CDR3 DNA reads TGTGCCAGCAGCGTGCGGACAGGTTCCTACGAGCAGTACTTC. The chain couples TRBV9 to TRBJ2-7, with TRBD1 matching 7 bases. Germline V gives CDR1 SGDLS, CDR2 YYNGEE. CDR3 size: 14 residues. V shed 2 bases and J 1 base; nucleotides not matched to a gene: 3.

The chain is built from TRBV10-3 and TRBJ2-2; TRBD2 might be the D (6 bases). Between the trimmed V and J ends, which lost 6 bases and 2 bases, there was a span of 19 bases. Germline CDR1 ENHRY, CDR2 SYGVKD. This CDR3 has 17 amino acids. The DNA for the CDR3 is TGTGCCATCAGGACTACTAGCCCAGGCCCCAACACCGGGGAGCTGTTTTTT. This codes for CAIRTTSPGPNTGELFF.

The sample holds a few counts of this clone. This chain links TRBV7-9 with TRBJ1-4; TRBD1 might be the D (6 bases). CDR1 and CDR2 from the germline V gene are SEHNR and FQNEAQ (reference sequence). There are 14 residues in the CDR3. V was shortened by 5 bases and J by 8 bases, with 15 bases between the two germline ends. CDR3 sequence (DNA): TGTGCCAGCAGCACTCTGACGGGGGCAGAAAAACTGTTTTTT. It encodes CASSTLTGAEKLFF.

This clone was seen just once. CDR3 in amino acids: CASSLRVGGEPTDTQYF. CDR3 nucleotide sequence: TGTGCCAGCAGCTTGAGGGTGGGCGGGGAGCCCACAGATACGCAGTATTTT. The chain links TRBV5-6 to TRBJ2-3; maybe TRBD2 (6 bases). V was trimmed by 1 base and J by 2 bases, leaving 17 bases between them. The CDR3 is made up of 17 amino acids. From germline, CDR1 is SGHDT and CDR2 YYEEEE. Drawing the rest from reference TRBV5-6 and TRBJ2-3, the complete variable domain is DAGVTQSPTHLIKTRGQQVTLRCSPKSGHDTVSWYQQALGQGPQFIFQYYEEEERQRGNFPDRFSGHQFPNYSSELNVNALLLGDSALYLCASSLRVGGEPTDTQYFGPGTRLTVL.